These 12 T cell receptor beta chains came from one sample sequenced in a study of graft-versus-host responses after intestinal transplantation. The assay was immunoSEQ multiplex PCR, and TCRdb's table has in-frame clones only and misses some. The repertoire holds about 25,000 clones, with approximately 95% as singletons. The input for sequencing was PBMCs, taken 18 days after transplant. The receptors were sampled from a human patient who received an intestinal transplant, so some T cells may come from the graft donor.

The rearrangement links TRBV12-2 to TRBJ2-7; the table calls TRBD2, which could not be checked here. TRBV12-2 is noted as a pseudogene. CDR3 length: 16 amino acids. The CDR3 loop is CASRLAPSGGSYEQYF. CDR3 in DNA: TGTGCAAGTCGCTTAGCCCCTAGCGGGGGGTCCTACGAGCAGTACTTC.

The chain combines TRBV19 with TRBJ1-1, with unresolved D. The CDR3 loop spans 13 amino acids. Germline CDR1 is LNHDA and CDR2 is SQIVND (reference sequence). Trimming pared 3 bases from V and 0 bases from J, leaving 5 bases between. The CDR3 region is CASSIALNTEAFF. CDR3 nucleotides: TGTGCCAGTAGTATTGCCCTGAACACTGAAGCTTTCTTT.

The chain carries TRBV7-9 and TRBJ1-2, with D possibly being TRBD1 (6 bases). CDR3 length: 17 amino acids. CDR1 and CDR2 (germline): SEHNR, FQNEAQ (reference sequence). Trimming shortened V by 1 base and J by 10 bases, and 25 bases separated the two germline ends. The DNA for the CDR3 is TGTGCCAGCAGCTTAGGACGGGGGGCCGCCGGCCCCCAGCCCTACACCTTC. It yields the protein CASSLGRGAAGPQPYTF.

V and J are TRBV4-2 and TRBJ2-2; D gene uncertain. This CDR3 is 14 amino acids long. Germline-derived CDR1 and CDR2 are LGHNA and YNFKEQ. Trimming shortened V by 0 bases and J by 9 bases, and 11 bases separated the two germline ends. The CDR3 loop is CASSQDLDLWELFF. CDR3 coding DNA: TGTGCCAGCAGCCAAGATCTCGACTTGTGGGAGCTGTTTTTT.

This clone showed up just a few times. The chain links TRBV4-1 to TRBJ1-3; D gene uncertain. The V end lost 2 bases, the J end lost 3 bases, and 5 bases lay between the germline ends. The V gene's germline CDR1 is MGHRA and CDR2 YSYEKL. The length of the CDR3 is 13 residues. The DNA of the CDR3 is TGCGCCAGCAGCCAAAGGAGTGGAAACACCATATATTTT. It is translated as CASSQRSGNTIYF.

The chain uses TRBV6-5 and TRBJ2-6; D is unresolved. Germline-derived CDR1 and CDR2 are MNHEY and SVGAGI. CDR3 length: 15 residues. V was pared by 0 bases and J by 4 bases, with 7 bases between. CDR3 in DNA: TGTGCCAGCAGTTACTCGTCCCACGGGGCCAACGTCCTGACTTTC. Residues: CASSYSSHGANVLTF.

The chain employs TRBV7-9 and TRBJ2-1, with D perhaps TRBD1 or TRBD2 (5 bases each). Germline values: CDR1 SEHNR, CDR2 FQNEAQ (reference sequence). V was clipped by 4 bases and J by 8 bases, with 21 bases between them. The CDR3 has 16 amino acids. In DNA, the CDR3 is TGTGCCAGCAGCTCGTGGGACCCCCGCTTTGGCGATGAGCAGTTCTTC. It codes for CASSSWDPRFGDEQFF. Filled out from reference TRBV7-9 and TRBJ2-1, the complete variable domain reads DTGVSQNPRHKITKRGQNVTFRCDPISEHNRLYWYRQTLGQGPEFLTYFQNEAQLEKSRLLSDRFSAERPKGSFSTLEIQRTEQGDSAMYLCASSSWDPRFGDEQFFGPGTRLTVL.

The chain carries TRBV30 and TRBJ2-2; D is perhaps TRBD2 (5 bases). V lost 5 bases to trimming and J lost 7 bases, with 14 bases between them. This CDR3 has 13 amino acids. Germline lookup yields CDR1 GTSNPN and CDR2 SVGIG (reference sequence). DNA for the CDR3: TGTGCCTGGGCCCCGGACGGGAACGGGGAGCTGTTTTTT. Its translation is CAWAPDGNGELFF. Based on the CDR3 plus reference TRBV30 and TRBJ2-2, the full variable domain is SQTIHQWPATLVQPVGSPLSLECTVEGTSNPNLYWYRQAAGRGLQLLFYSVGIGQISSEVPQNLSASRPQDRQFILSSKKLLLSDSGFYLCAWAPDGNGELFFGEGSRLTVL.

CDR3 in DNA: TGTGCCAGCAGCACGTCGTTAGGACAGCAGCCAGGGGGAACTGAAGCTTTCTTT. Encoded protein: CASSTSLGQQPGGTEAFF. V gene TRBV11-2 combines with J gene TRBJ1-1; 7 bases map to TRBD1. Per the germline V gene, CDR1 is SGHAT and CDR2 is FQNNGV. V dropped 5 bases and J dropped 5; count of bases not matched to a gene: 20. This CDR3 has 18 residues.

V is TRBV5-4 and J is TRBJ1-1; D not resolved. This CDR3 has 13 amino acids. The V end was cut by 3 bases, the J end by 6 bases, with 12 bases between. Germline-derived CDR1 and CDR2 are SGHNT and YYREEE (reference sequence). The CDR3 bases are TGTGCCAGCAGCTCAAACCTGGCCCCTGAAGCTTTCTTT. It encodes CASSSNLAPEAFF.

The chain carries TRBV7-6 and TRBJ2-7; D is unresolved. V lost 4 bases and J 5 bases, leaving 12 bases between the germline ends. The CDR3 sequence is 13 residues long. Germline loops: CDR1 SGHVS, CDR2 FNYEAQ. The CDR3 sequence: CASSSPPQNEQYF. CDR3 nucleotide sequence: TGTGCCAGCAGCTCCCCTCCACAGAACGAGCAGTACTTC.

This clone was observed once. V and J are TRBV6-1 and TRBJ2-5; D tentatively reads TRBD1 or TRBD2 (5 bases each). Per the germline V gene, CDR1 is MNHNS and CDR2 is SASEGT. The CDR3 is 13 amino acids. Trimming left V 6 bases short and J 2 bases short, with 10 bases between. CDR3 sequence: CASRSWGQETQYF. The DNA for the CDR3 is TGTGCCAGCAGATCTTGGGGGCAAGAGACCCAGTACTTC.